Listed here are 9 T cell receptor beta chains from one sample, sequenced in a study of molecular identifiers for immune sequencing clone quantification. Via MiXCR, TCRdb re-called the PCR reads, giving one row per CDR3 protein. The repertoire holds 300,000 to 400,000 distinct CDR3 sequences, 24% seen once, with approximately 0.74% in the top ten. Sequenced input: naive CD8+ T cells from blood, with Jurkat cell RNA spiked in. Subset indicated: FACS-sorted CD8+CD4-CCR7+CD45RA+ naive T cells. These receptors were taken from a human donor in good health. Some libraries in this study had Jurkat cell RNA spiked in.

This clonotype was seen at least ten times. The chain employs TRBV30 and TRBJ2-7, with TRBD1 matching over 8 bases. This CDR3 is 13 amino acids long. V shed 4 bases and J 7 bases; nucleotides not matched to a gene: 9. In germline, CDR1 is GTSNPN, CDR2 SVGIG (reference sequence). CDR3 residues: CAWNRGQGGEQYF. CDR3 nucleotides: TGTGCCTGGAACCGCGGACAGGGCGGGGAGCAGTACTTC.

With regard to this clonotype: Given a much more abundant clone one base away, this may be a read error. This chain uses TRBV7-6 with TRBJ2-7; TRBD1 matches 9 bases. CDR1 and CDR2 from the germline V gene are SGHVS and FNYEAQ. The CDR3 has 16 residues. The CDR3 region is CDSSGLGQGASYEQYF. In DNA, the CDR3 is TGTGACAGCAGCGGCCTGGGACAGGGAGCCTCCTACGAGCAGTACTTC.

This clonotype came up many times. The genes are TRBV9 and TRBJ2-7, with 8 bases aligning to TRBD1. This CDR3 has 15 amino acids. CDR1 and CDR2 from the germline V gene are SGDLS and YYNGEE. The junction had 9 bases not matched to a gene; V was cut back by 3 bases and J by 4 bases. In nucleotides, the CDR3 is TGTGCCAGCAGCGCGGGACAGGCCGTTTCTTACGAGCAGTACTTC. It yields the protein CASSAGQAVSYEQYF.

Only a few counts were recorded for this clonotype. As DNA, the CDR3 is TGTGCCAGTAGTAGCGGGAATGCAGATACGCAGTATTTT. This codes for CASSSGNADTQYF. The gene calls are TRBV19 and TRBJ2-3; a weak D match, TRBD2 (6 bases). CDR1 and CDR2 (germline): LNHDA, SQIVND (reference sequence). Deletions cut 4 bases from V and 4 bases from J, with 9 bases between. There are 13 residues in the CDR3.

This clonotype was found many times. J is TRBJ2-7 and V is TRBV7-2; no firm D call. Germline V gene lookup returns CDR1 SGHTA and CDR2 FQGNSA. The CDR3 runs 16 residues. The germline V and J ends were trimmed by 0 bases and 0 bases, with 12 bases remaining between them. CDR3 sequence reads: CASSLARPSSSYEQYF. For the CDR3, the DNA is TGTGCCAGCAGCTTAGCCCGACCGAGTAGCTCCTACGAGCAGTACTTC.

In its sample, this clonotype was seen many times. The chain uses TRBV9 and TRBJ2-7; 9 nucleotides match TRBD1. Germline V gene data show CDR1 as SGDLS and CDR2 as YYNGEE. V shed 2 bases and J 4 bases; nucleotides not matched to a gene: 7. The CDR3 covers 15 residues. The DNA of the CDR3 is TGTGCCAGCAGCGTTACGTCCGGGACAGGGTACGAGCAGTACTTC. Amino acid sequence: CASSVTSGTGYEQYF.

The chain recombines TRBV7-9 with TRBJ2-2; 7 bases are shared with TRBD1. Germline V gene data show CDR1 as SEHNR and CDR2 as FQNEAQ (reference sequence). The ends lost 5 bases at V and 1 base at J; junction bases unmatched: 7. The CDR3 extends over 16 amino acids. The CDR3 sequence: CASSPRDSQNTGELFF. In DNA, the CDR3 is TGTGCCAGCAGCCCAAGGGACAGCCAGAACACCGGGGAGCTGTTTTTT.

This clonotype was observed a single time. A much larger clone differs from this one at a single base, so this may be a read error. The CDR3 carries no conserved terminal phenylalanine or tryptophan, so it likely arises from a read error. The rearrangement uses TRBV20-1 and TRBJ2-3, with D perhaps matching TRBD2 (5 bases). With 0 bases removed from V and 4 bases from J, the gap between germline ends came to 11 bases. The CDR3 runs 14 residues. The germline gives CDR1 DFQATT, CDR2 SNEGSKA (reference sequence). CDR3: CSARDLRGSDTQYS. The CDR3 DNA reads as TGCAGTGCTAGAGATCTGCGAGGGTCAGATACGCAGTATTCT.

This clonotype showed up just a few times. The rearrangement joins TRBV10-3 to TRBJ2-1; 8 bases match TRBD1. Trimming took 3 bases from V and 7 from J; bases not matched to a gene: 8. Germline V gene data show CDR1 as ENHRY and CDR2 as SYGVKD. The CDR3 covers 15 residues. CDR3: CAISDRGQGTNEQFF. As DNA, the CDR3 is TGTGCCATCAGTGATCGAGGACAGGGAACTAATGAGCAGTTCTTC.